The following is a TCR beta chain sequence with its context. As processed by the authors: How many nucleated cells were present was estimated from reference gene primer amplification. Produced via immunoSEQ multiplex PCR; TCRdb's table is partial and in-frame only. The V and J calls and clone size were taken over from that table, and D and trimming were inferred from the DNA. The sample lists 150,000 or so clones, roughly 90% occurring once. This sample is part of a study of blood T cell repertoires in COVID-19. Participants reported their clinical history, and cohort assignment relied on those reports. During the 2 weeks before they entered the study, exposed participants had met someone with a PCR-confirmed or clinician-diagnosed COVID-19 case. The V and J ends lost 5 bases and 6 bases respectively, with 10 bases between them. The V gene's germline CDR1 is ENHRY and CDR2 SYGVKD. This CDR3 is built from 13 residues.

This sequence originates from a woman aged 40 to 50 who had been exposed to COVID-19. The chain joins TRBV10-3 to TRBJ2-2; TRBD2 might be the D (7 bases). Sequenced sample: PBMCs or T cells enriched from blood (not recorded which). In DNA, the CDR3 is TGTGCCATCAGTCCGGGGGGCGCCGGGGAGCTGTTTTTT. It codes for CAISPGGAGELFF.